The entry below gives a single TCR beta chain sequence along with its context. There is no known antigen for this receptor. No qualities accompany the bases; no much larger clone lies one base away. Each donor gave one peripheral blood draw, averaging approximately 110 mL, which was collected into heparinised tubes. A BD FACSAria II and a panel including CD45RO, CCR7, CD25, CD127, CD95 and CD27 were used to sort naive, central memory, regulatory and stem cell-like memory CD4+ T cells. A purity above 95% was achieved for all sorted populations. PBMCs were isolated right away by Lymphoprep density gradient centrifugation and were stained directly, without culture. To minimize batch effects, samples were stained and sorted in pairs, one healthy donor with one patient per experiment. At the junction V is shortened by 2 bases and J by 1 base, with 9 bases in between. Including cysteine and phenylalanine, the CDR3 has 16 amino acids. This entry keeps only the CDR3 DNA: 48 bases, framed from base 1. The germline V gene supplies CDR1 SGHTA and CDR2 FQGTGA.

The High Capacity cDNA Reverse Transcription Kit was used to reverse transcribe all of the isolated RNA, meaning that expressed TCRB transcripts were what got sequenced. Deep immunoSEQ sequencing was applied to naive, central memory and regulatory T cell samples, giving an average of around 3.4 million total reads per sample. After sorted cells were lysed in RLT buffer, RNA was extracted with DNase-treated RNeasy Micro or Mini kits, with the choice depending on cell number. Each cell subset was processed separately to prevent cross-contamination, with patient and healthy donor samples processed together. The immunoSEQ multiplex PCR was used to amplify TCRB sequences from cDNA, yielding 87-bp fragments that span the CDR3 region. Sequencing of the amplicons was performed on the Illumina HiSeq platform. Processing in the source paper ran as follows. Synthetic template baselines were used to correct PCR bias computationally, reads within Hamming distance 2 were collapsed, and singletons that could not be merged were discarded. Reads were aligned against IMGT to assign V, D and J genes, CDR3 length and insertions or deletions at six rearrangement sites. Clonotype counts were normalized to sorted cell number within each subset before computing true diversity and Gini coefficients with the tcR R package. The overlap coefficient, calculated on TCRB nucleotide sequences, was used to measure repertoire sharing. Out-of-frame TCRB sequences from naive cells were analyzed to stand in for the pre-selection repertoire. The table comes from immuneACCESS by way of TCRdb, which keeps in-frame sequences with V and J called. Part of the clones is missing from these tables; in studies checked, under half for an unresolved V gene and the rest for unknown reasons. V and J calls and clone size come straight from that table; D and trimming were deduced from the DNA. This sample gives roughly 230,000 clones in total; about a tenth of them show up just once. Roughly 0.017% of the sample lies in the top ten.

The data were obtained in a study of beta chain features in type 1 diabetes (dated by TCRdb to about 2018). For context, the study as a whole: Mean age, gender distribution, total cell number and subset yield were not different between patients and healthy donors. Whereas all 30 or so donors provided naive and central memory subsets, regulatory and stem cell-like memory subsets were isolated from just 8 patients and about 8 healthy donors. In the study, TCRB repertoires of sorted circulating CD4+ T cell subsets from recently diagnosed type 1 diabetes patients were compared with those of matched healthy donors. Across all samples, 107,917,701 sorted cells were examined, and cell number per subset correlated strongly with RNA yield. General study outcomes and caveats: Fewer insertions and more nucleotide deletions at VDJ recombination sites were observed in patients with type 1 diabetes, implying thymic rearrangement abnormalities. Because small numbers of individuals were included in the HLA sub-analyses, any influence of HLA type on TCRB rearrangement was left unresolved. Type 1 diabetes patients showed a moderate but significant shortening of TCRB CDR3 length in all four CD4+ subsets. Shorter templates might be favored by PCR, yet because patient and control samples were amplified and corrected together, any such skew would affect both groups equally. Because cDNA rather than genomic DNA was sequenced, highly expressing activated cells could have been over-represented, although no difference in activation and CD3 levels was found between groups. The naive, central memory and regulatory TCRB repertoires appeared to resemble one another more closely among patients than among healthy donors.

The sequencing input was naive CD4+ T cells from blood. The cell subset or site label here, explained by the study, means: true naive CD4+ T cells. The V gene is TRBV7-3 and the J gene is TRBJ2-6, with TRBD1 perhaps the D gene, on 7 matching bases. This receptor was obtained from a man aged 25-45 years with type 1 diabetes. The DNA reads TGTGCCAGCAGCTTACAGGGGGGTTCTGGGGCCAACGTCCTGACTTTC. This yields the protein CASSLQGGSGANVLTF.